The 17 T cell receptor beta chains listed next were all sequenced from one sample in a study of shared clonotypes between healthy human individuals. Produced via immunoSEQ multiplex PCR; TCRdb's table is partial and in-frame only. The top ten clones hold roughly 12% of a sample with some 480,000 clones, 79% of them seen once. Material: PBMCs. These TCRs come from a woman aged 40 to 50 in good health. Some clones in this sample may be carry-over from other donors' samples.

This clone was seen more than once but under ten times. The chain couples TRBV5-6 to TRBJ2-5, with 10 bases aligning to TRBD2. The CDR3 loop spans 17 amino acids. V trimming: 3 bases; J trimming: 1 base; junction bases outside the gene matches: 9. CDR1 SGHDT and CDR2 YYEEEE come from the germline V gene. CDR3 DNA: TGTGCCAGCAGCTCGTCCCTAGCGGGAGAATCCCAAGAGACCCAGTACTTC. The encoded protein is CASSSSLAGESQETQYF. The full variable domain, its missing parts supplied by reference TRBV5-6 and TRBJ2-5, is DAGVTQSPTHLIKTRGQQVTLRCSPKSGHDTVSWYQQALGQGPQFIFQYYEEEERQRGNFPDRFSGHQFPNYSSELNVNALLLGDSALYLCASSSSLAGESQETQYFGPGTRLLVL.

This chain uses TRBV5-1 with TRBJ1-3; D unclear. Per the germline V gene, CDR1 is SGHRS and CDR2 is YFSETQ. The CDR3 is 21 residues long. The V gene lost 1 base and the J gene lost 0 bases, with 26 bases spanning the gap. CDR3 in amino acids: CASSLSVRQLPFRTSGNTIYF. Written as DNA, the CDR3 is TGCGCCAGCAGCTTGTCAGTGAGACAACTGCCATTCAGGACCTCTGGAAACACCATATATTTT.

This chain joins TRBV7-2 and TRBJ2-5, with no clear D. V dropped 2 bases and J dropped 5 bases, with 6 bases sitting between them. The CDR3 loop spans 12 amino acids. Germline assignment: CDR1 SGHTA and CDR2 FQGNSA. CDR3 loop: CASSLRRETQYF. The CDR3 DNA reads TGTGCCAGCAGCTTACGACGGGAGACCCAGTACTTC. Full variable domain (remainder filled in from reference TRBV7-2 and TRBJ2-5): GAGVSQSPSNKVTEKGKDVELRCDPISGHTALYWYRQSLGQGLEFLIYFQGNSAPDKSGLPSDRFSAERTGGSVSTLTIQRTQQEDSAVYLCASSLRRETQYFGPGTRLLVL.

This rearrangement joins TRBV10-3 to TRBJ2-5; TRBD2 might be the D (6 bases). Germline CDR1 reads ENHRY; CDR2 reads SYGVKD. This CDR3 has 14 residues. The V and J ends lost 6 bases and 3 bases respectively, with 14 bases between them. The CDR3 reads CAISPGTGEETQYF. CDR3 bases: TGTGCCATCAGCCCCGGGACTGGTGAAGAGACCCAGTACTTC.

The rearrangement uses TRBV2 and TRBJ2-2; 10 positions match TRBD1. The V and J ends lost 6 bases and 0 bases, in that order; junction bases with no gene match: 1. Germline V gene lookup returns CDR1 SNHLY and CDR2 FYNNEI. This CDR3 has 15 residues. CDR3 bases: TGTGCCAGCAGGACAGGGGGCGCGAACACCGGGGAGCTGTTTTTT. Protein product: CASRTGGANTGELFF.

The chain combines TRBV28 with TRBJ1-1; 7 positions agree with TRBD1. The junction had 0 bases not matched to a gene; V was cut back by 8 bases and J by 3 bases. The CDR3 is 11 residues long. Germline CDR1 is MDHEN and CDR2 is SYDVKM. CDR3 nucleotides: TGTGCCAGCGACAGGGACACTGAAGCTTTCTTT. Translation: CASDRDTEAFF.

The chain employs TRBV28 and TRBJ2-5, with 10 bases aligning to TRBD2. V lost 2 bases to trimming and J lost 5 bases; unmatched junction nucleotides: 23. The CDR3 covers 21 residues. Germline V gives CDR1 MDHEN, CDR2 SYDVKM. CDR3 DNA sequence: TGTGCCAGCAGTTTACCGAATCCCTTCACTAGCGGGGAGCCGAGTCGTGAGACCCAGTACTTC. Protein sequence: CASSLPNPFTSGEPSRETQYF.

The genes are TRBV27 and TRBJ1-5, with D unresolved. The germline V and J ends were trimmed by 5 bases and 7 bases, with 18 bases remaining between them. The length of the CDR3 is 15 residues. Germline V CDR1 and CDR2: MNHEY, SMNVEV (reference sequence). The CDR3 region has the DNA TGTGCCAGCAGTCTGTTCTTGGGTTCCGAGCAGCCCCAGCATTTT. This gives the protein CASSLFLGSEQPQHF.

CDR3 bases: TGTGCCAGCAGCGAAACTAGCACAGATACGCAGTATTTT. This sequence encodes CASSETSTDTQYF. The rearrangement uses TRBV7-9 and TRBJ2-3; unclear D gene. The CDR3 length is 13 residues. The V and J ends lost 5 bases and 0 bases respectively, with 6 bases between them. Germline V gene data show CDR1 as SEHNR and CDR2 as FQNEAQ (reference sequence).

The chain uses TRBV5-8 and TRBJ1-2, with 7 bases matching TRBD1. After removal of 2 bases from V and 4 bases from J, the junction contained 8 bases not matched to a gene. The CDR3 sequence is 15 residues long. The germline gives CDR1 SGHTS, CDR2 YDEGEE. The CDR3 reads CASSLLGGSGYGYTF. The CDR3 DNA sequence: TGTGCCAGCAGCTTATTAGGGGGCAGTGGCTATGGCTACACCTTC.

This chain uses TRBV29-1 with TRBJ1-2; no clear D gene. Trimming pared 2 bases from V and 9 bases from J, leaving 13 bases between. In germline, CDR1 is SQVTM, CDR2 ANQGSEA. This CDR3 spans 12 amino acids. CDR3 in amino acids: CSVEPNPGSYTF. DNA for the CDR3: TGCAGCGTTGAACCGAATCCGGGCAGCTACACCTTC.

This clone was recorded once. A much larger clone lies a single base off, so this may be a read error. The chain employs TRBV11-3 and TRBJ2-2; either TRBD1 or TRBD2 may supply D (6 bases each). Trimming took 6 bases from V and 6 from J, leaving 8 bases between them. This CDR3 has 12 amino acids. Germline V gene lookup returns CDR1 SGHNT and CDR2 YENEEA. The CDR3 spells CASSRGAGELFF. DNA for the CDR3: TGTGCCAGCAGTAGGGGGGCCGGGGAGCTGTTTTTT.

The count of this clone is one. This chain connects TRBV6-4 to TRBJ2-2; D ambiguous. V was trimmed by 5 bases and J by 3 bases, leaving 10 bases between them. This CDR3 region has 14 residues. Germline V gives CDR1 MRHNA, CDR2 SNTAGT. For the CDR3, the DNA is TGTGCCAGCAGTCCCCGGGCGGACACCGGGGAGCTGTTTTTT. Protein sequence: CASSPRADTGELFF.

Note on this clone: At one boundary the junction diverges from the germline segment, which might be a read error. The V call is TRBV6-6, the J call TRBJ2-7; D perhaps matches TRBD2 (5 bases). Germline assignment: CDR1 MNHNY and CDR2 SVGAGI (reference sequence). The CDR3 has 11 residues. This CDR3 is CASSYSTDLHF. The DNA for the CDR3 is TGTGCCAGCAGTTACTCGACGGACTTGCACTTC.

This rearrangement joins TRBV30 to TRBJ2-7, with 7 positions matching TRBD1. With 8 bases clipped from V and 5 bases from J, the junction kept 3 bases outside the gene matches. The V gene's germline CDR1 is GTSNPN and CDR2 SVGIG (reference sequence). CDR3 size: 10 residues. Here the CDR3 reads CARGGHEQYF. DNA for the CDR3: TGTGCCCGAGGGGGCCACGAGCAGTACTTC.

The chain combines TRBV9 with TRBJ2-2; TRBD1 agrees at 8 bases. The length of the CDR3 is 17 residues. The germline CDR1 and CDR2 sequences are SGDLS and YYNGEE. After removal of 1 base from V and 4 bases from J, the junction contained 9 bases not matched to a gene. CDR3 amino acids: CASSVISQGASTGELFF. The CDR3 DNA reads as TGTGCCAGCAGCGTAATATCTCAGGGGGCTAGCACCGGGGAGCTGTTTTTT.

This rearrangement joins TRBV7-9 to TRBJ1-2; D ambiguous. The CDR3 extends over 13 amino acids. Trimming pared 6 bases from V and 1 base from J, leaving 9 bases between. The germline CDR1 and CDR2 sequences are SEHNR and FQNEAQ (reference sequence). Here the CDR3 reads CASSSTFNYGYTF. DNA of the CDR3: TGTGCCAGCAGTTCCACCTTTAACTATGGCTACACCTTC.